The rows below give T cell receptor beta chains drawn from one sample of a study of T cells in Graves' hyperthyroidism and ophthalmopathy. Using its own MiXCR run on the multiplex PCR reads, TCRdb lists one record per CDR3 protein. The sample shows around 350,000 distinct CDR3 sequences, approximately 13% of them seen only once. The sequenced material came from blood. The receptor source for this set is a woman younger than 35 with Graves' hyperthyroidism. Both conserved end residues are part of each CDR3. Only some rows state a clone size, as once, few, many or a class for expanded clones.

len: 16; j_gene: TRBJ2-7; v_gene: TRBV28; abundance: many; CDR3aa: CASSYTDRGFPNEQYF
len: 12; j_gene: TRBJ2-1; v_gene: TRBV7-8; abundance: many; CDR3aa: CASSPNRDEQFF
len: 14; j_gene: TRBJ2-7; v_gene: TRBV5-1; abundance: many; CDR3aa: CASSLTGTGGEQYF
len: 15; j_gene: TRBJ1-1; v_gene: TRBV20-1; abundance: many; CDR3aa: CSARTRTRRNTEAFF
len: 14; j_gene: TRBJ1-1; v_gene: TRBV9; abundance: -; CDR3aa: CASSSPPRGSEAFF
len: 15; j_gene: TRBJ2-7; v_gene: TRBV28; abundance: many; CDR3aa: CASTDQGERTYEQYF
len: 14; j_gene: TRBJ1-3; v_gene: TRBV2; abundance: few; CDR3aa: CASRIEGTGNTIYF
len: 13; j_gene: TRBJ2-7; v_gene: TRBV10-2; abundance: many; CDR3aa: CASAAGEVYEQYF
len: 13; j_gene: TRBJ2-5; v_gene: TRBV2; abundance: -; CDR3aa: CASSASASGRGDF
len: 14; j_gene: TRBJ1-6; v_gene: TRBV5-1; abundance: few; CDR3aa: CASSSGSMASPLHF
len: 17; j_gene: TRBJ1-6; v_gene: TRBV28; abundance: few; CDR3aa: CASNRQGVGSYNSPLHF
len: 13; j_gene: TRBJ1-2; v_gene: TRBV24-1; abundance: many; CDR3aa: CATSDNPGMGYTF
len: 12; j_gene: TRBJ1-2; v_gene: TRBV12-3/TRBV12-4; abundance: many; CDR3aa: CASSSGLYGYTF
len: 16; j_gene: TRBJ2-6; v_gene: TRBV20-1; abundance: few; CDR3aa: CSARPPPGPGANVLTF
len: 14; j_gene: TRBJ2-1; v_gene: TRBV5-4; abundance: -; CDR3aa: CASTPSGNYNEQFF
len: 14; j_gene: TRBJ2-2; v_gene: TRBV2; abundance: few; CDR3aa: CAMWDRGGTGELFF
len: 15; j_gene: TRBJ2-1; v_gene: TRBV6-1; abundance: many; CDR3aa: CASRSYATEDNEQFF
len: 14; j_gene: TRBJ2-3; v_gene: TRBV6-1; abundance: once; CDR3aa: CASSEGRWTDTQYF
len: 16; j_gene: TRBJ1-6; v_gene: TRBV3-1; abundance: -; CDR3aa: CASSPEVRGLGSPLHF
len: 16; j_gene: TRBJ2-3; v_gene: TRBV7-2; abundance: many; CDR3aa: CASSPRLAGGSDTQYF
len: 13; j_gene: TRBJ2-6; v_gene: TRBV7-9; abundance: many; CDR3aa: CASSWRDPNVLTF
len: 12; j_gene: TRBJ2-7; v_gene: TRBV28; abundance: many; CDR3aa: CASSLGDHEQYF
len: 13; j_gene: TRBJ2-1; v_gene: TRBV27; abundance: many; CDR3aa: CASSLQGYNEQFF
len: 18; j_gene: TRBJ2-1; v_gene: TRBV5-6; abundance: -; CDR3aa: CASSLVGFAASGIGEQFF
len: 19; j_gene: TRBJ2-1; v_gene: TRBV6-6; abundance: many; CDR3aa: CASSYSNRGSWTGDNEQFF
len: 13; j_gene: TRBJ1-2; v_gene: TRBV28; abundance: many; CDR3aa: CASSTTRRGGYTF
len: 19; j_gene: TRBJ2-3; v_gene: TRBV25-1; abundance: many; CDR3aa: CASSEPIPLAGRRGDTQYF
len: 14; j_gene: TRBJ2-1; v_gene: TRBV7-3; abundance: many; CDR3aa: CASKETGAYNEQFF
len: 15; j_gene: TRBJ1-2; v_gene: TRBV19; abundance: few; CDR3aa: CASSIGRDYGYGYTF
len: 16; j_gene: TRBJ1-5; v_gene: TRBV5-5; abundance: many; CDR3aa: CASSRRQSPRSQPQHF
len: 15; j_gene: TRBJ2-5; v_gene: TRBV6-1; abundance: many; CDR3aa: CASSFDRGGLETQYF
len: 17; j_gene: TRBJ2-7; v_gene: TRBV7-8; abundance: many; CDR3aa: CASSLAPPGHRSYEQYF
len: 15; j_gene: TRBJ2-7; v_gene: TRBV6-1; abundance: few; CDR3aa: CASGSGTTSSYEQYF
len: 14; j_gene: TRBJ2-1; v_gene: TRBV20-1; abundance: many; CDR3aa: CSARYSGGYNEQFF
len: 12; j_gene: TRBJ1-6; v_gene: TRBV10-3; abundance: few; CDR3aa: CAISEWNSPLHF
len: 14; j_gene: TRBJ2-4; v_gene: TRBV12-3/TRBV12-4; abundance: many; CDR3aa: CASSFAGSGGVQYF
len: 14; j_gene: TRBJ2-7; v_gene: TRBV27; abundance: many; CDR3aa: CASSRPDRVYEQYF
len: 11; j_gene: TRBJ1-2; v_gene: TRBV3-1; abundance: many; CDR3aa: CASSQESGYTF
len: 13; j_gene: TRBJ1-1; v_gene: TRBV19; abundance: -; CDR3aa: CASLEGANTEAFF
len: 16; j_gene: TRBJ2-3; v_gene: TRBV2; abundance: -; CDR3aa: CASSDSSSVSTDTQYF
len: 19; j_gene: TRBJ2-2; v_gene: TRBV10-3; abundance: many; CDR3aa: CAISGRGLAGAPNTGELFF
len: 15; j_gene: TRBJ2-3; v_gene: TRBV20-1; abundance: many; CDR3aa: CSANPSGRAPDTQYF
len: 14; j_gene: TRBJ1-5; v_gene: TRBV19; abundance: -; CDR3aa: CASSIRGLHQPQHF
len: 17; j_gene: TRBJ2-3; v_gene: TRBV6-2/TRBV6-3; abundance: -; CDR3aa: CASSYSPRLADTDTQYF
len: 14; j_gene: TRBJ2-5; v_gene: TRBV9; abundance: -; CDR3aa: CASSPSEGRETQYF
len: 17; j_gene: TRBJ2-2; v_gene: TRBV6-2/TRBV6-3; abundance: -; CDR3aa: CASSYSIQRGGSGELFF